Described below is a single T cell receptor (beta chain) sequence and its context. The antigen is unknown. This specimen belongs to a study of shared clonotypes between healthy human individuals. General study findings and limits: Incomplete sequencing of sorted subsets was indicated by rarefaction despite large depth.

In the CD4+ fraction, cells were divided into CD45RA+ naive and CD45RA-negative memory subsets. Original methodology: ImmunoSEQ gave junction-only sequences without quality scores, so filtering differed. The assay was immunoSEQ multiplex PCR, and TCRdb's table has in-frame clones only and misses some. For V, J and clone size, that table is used; D and trimming come from the DNA. The sample lists just over 2,000,000 clones, over 85% occurring once. Trimming took 5 bases from V and 3 from J; bases not matched to a gene: 18. This CDR3 is 19 amino acids long. Germline V gene sequence: CDR1 SGHTA, CDR2 FQGTGA.

The clonotype was recovered from a man aged 18 to 30 in good health. J is TRBJ1-2 and V is TRBV7-3; 10 bases match TRBD1. The sample taken for sequencing was naive CD4+ T cells sorted from blood. The subset here: CD45RA+ positively selected. The CDR3 sequence is CASSPQGLTRDRGDYGYTF. Written as DNA, the CDR3 is TGTGCCAGCAGCCCCCAGGGTCTGACTCGGGACAGGGGCGACTATGGCTACACCTTC. Based on the CDR3 plus reference TRBV7-3 and TRBJ1-2, the full variable domain is GAGVSQTPSNKVTEKGKYVELRCDPISGHTALYWYRQSLGQGPEFLIYFQGTGAADDSGLPNDRFFAVRPEGSVSTLKIQRTERGDSAVYLCASSPQGLTRDRGDYGYTFGSGTRLTVV.